Listed below are T cell receptor beta chains from one sample, sequenced in a study of CD8 T cells in Susac syndrome. MiXCR, applied by TCRdb to the immunoSEQ multiplex PCR reads, yields one record per CDR3 protein. Of about 120,000 distinct CDR3 sequences in the sample, around 90% were seen once. Material: CD4+ T cells from PBMCs. The receptors shown here come from a human donor in good health. Both conserved end residues are part of each CDR3. The D gene is left open where the match is weak. Size tells how often a clone was seen (once, few, many) or the class of an expanded clone, and some rows leave it out.

v_call: TRBV2
d_call: NA
clone_size: NA
j_call: TRBJ2-2
cdr3_nt: TGTGCCAGCAGTGATGGGGCGGCAGGAGAAAACACCGGGGAGCTGTTTTTT
cdr3_aa: CASSDGAAGENTGELFF

v_call: TRBV30
d_call: NA
clone_size: NA
j_call: TRBJ2-2
cdr3_nt: TGTGCCTGGAGGGGGGATTCCGGGGAGCTGTTTTTT
cdr3_aa: CAWRGDSGELFF

v_call: TRBV19
d_call: TRBD1
clone_size: NA
j_call: TRBJ1-5
cdr3_nt: TGTGCCAGTAGTGCCCGACAGGGTAATCAGCCCCAGCATTTT
cdr3_aa: CASSARQGNQPQHF

v_call: TRBV7-9
d_call: TRBD2
clone_size: NA
j_call: TRBJ2-7
cdr3_nt: TGTGCCTCCCGGGGAAGCGGGAGGCTCGAGCAGTACTTC
cdr3_aa: CASRGSGRLEQYF

v_call: TRBV6-5
d_call: TRBD2
clone_size: once
j_call: TRBJ2-7
cdr3_nt: TGTGCCAGCAGTCCCCGGGCGGGAGCGGGAGAGCAGTACTTC
cdr3_aa: CASSPRAGAGEQYF

v_call: TRBV10-3
d_call: NA
clone_size: NA
j_call: TRBJ1-1
cdr3_nt: TGTGCCATCAGTGAGTCCCGGCCGTACACTGAAGCTTTCTTT
cdr3_aa: CAISESRPYTEAFF

v_call: TRBV20-1
d_call: TRBD2
clone_size: NA
j_call: TRBJ2-3
cdr3_nt: TGCAGTGCTAGGGTCCCTAGCGGGGCCACAGATACGCAGTATTTT
cdr3_aa: CSARVPSGATDTQYF

v_call: TRBV2
d_call: NA
clone_size: NA
j_call: TRBJ2-1
cdr3_nt: TGTGCCAGCAGTGGGGGGGCCTTCGTTGATGAGCAGTTCTTC
cdr3_aa: CASSGGAFVDEQFF

v_call: TRBV2
d_call: NA
clone_size: NA
j_call: TRBJ2-7
cdr3_nt: TGTGCCAGCAGTGAAGCGCTCAGCGGATACGAGCAGTACTTC
cdr3_aa: CASSEALSGYEQYF

v_call: TRBV20-1
d_call: TRBD2
clone_size: NA
j_call: TRBJ2-5
cdr3_nt: TGCAGTGCTACCCGACTAGCGGGGGCTGTGGAGACCCAGTACTTC
cdr3_aa: CSATRLAGAVETQYF

v_call: TRBV5-8
d_call: NA
clone_size: NA
j_call: TRBJ2-5
cdr3_nt: TGTGCCAGCAGCTTGGGTACAGGGTTTGGAGAGACCCAGTACTTC
cdr3_aa: CASSLGTGFGETQYF

v_call: TRBV12-3/TRBV12-4
d_call: NA
clone_size: NA
j_call: TRBJ1-3
cdr3_nt: TGTGCCAGCAGCCCCGGGACGGGCTCTGGAAACACCATATATTTT
cdr3_aa: CASSPGTGSGNTIYF

v_call: TRBV4-3
d_call: TRBD2
clone_size: NA
j_call: TRBJ2-3
cdr3_nt: TGCGCCAGCAGCCAAGATTCTCGGACTAGGGTCACAGCTACGCAGTATTTT
cdr3_aa: CASSQDSRTRVTATQYF

v_call: TRBV20-1
d_call: TRBD1
clone_size: NA
j_call: TRBJ2-7
cdr3_nt: TGCAGTGCCAGGGACAGGGGAACCTACGAGCAGTACTTC
cdr3_aa: CSARDRGTYEQYF

v_call: TRBV19
d_call: TRBD1
clone_size: NA
j_call: TRBJ2-3
cdr3_nt: TGTGCCAGTAGTCCCGGACAGGCGAACACAGATACGCAGTATTTT
cdr3_aa: CASSPGQANTDTQYF